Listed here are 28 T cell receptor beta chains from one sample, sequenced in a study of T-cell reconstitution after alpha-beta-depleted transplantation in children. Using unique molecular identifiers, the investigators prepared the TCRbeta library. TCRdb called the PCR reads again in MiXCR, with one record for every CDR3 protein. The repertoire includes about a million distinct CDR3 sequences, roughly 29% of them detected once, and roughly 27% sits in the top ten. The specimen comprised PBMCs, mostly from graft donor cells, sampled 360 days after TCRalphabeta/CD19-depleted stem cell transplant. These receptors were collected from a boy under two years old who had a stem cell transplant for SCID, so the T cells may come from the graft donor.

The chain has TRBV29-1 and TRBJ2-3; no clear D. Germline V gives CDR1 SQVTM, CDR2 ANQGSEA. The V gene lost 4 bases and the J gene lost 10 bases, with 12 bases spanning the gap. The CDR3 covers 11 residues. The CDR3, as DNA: TGCAGCGTTGCCCAAGCTCGAGCGCAGTATTTT. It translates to CSVAQARAQYF.

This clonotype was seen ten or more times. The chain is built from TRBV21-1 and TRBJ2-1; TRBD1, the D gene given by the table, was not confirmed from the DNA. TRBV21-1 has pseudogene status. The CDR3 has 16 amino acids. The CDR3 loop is CASSKGTVSSYNEQFF. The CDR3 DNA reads TGTGCCAGCAGCAAAGGGACAGTGAGCTCCTACAATGAGCAGTTCTTC.

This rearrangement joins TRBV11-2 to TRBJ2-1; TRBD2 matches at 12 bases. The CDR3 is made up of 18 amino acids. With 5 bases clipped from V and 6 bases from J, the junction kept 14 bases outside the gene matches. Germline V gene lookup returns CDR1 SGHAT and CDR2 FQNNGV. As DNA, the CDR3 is TGTGCCAGCAGCCCACTTAGGGCCCTAGCGGGGGGGTCCAATGAGCAGTTCTTC. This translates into CASSPLRALAGGSNEQFF.

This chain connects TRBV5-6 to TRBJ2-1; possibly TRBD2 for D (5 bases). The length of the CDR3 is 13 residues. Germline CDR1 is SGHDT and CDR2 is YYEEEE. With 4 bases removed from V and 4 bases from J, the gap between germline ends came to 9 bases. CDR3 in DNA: TGTGCCAGCAGCCGAGACTATTACAATGAGCAGTTCTTC. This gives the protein CASSRDYYNEQFF.

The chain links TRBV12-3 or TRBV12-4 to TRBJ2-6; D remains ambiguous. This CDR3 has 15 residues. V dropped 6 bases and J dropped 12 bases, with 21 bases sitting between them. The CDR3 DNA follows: TGTGCCAGCAGCCCCGGTGATTTGGCCGCGAGCGTCCTGACTTTC. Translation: CASSPGDLAASVLTF.

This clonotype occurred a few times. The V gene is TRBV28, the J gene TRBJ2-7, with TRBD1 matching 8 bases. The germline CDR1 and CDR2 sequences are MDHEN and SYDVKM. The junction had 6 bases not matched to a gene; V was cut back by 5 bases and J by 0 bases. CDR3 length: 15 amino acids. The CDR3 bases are TGTGCCAGCAGTAGAAGGACAGGGAGCTCCTACGAGCAGTACTTC. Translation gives CASSRRTGSSYEQYF. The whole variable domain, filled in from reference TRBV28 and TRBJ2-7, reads DVKVTQSSRYLVKRTGEKVFLECVQDMDHENMFWYRQDPGLGLRLIYFSYDVKMKEKGDIPEGYSVSREKKERFSLILESASTNQTSMYLCASSRRTGSSYEQYFGPGTRLTVT.

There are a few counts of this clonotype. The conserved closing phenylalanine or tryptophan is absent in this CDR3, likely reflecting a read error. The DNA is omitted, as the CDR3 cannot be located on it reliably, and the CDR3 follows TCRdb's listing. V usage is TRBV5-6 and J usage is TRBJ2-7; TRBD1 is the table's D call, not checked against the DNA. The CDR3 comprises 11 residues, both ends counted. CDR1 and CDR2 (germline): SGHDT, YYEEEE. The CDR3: CASSLGQGSCL.

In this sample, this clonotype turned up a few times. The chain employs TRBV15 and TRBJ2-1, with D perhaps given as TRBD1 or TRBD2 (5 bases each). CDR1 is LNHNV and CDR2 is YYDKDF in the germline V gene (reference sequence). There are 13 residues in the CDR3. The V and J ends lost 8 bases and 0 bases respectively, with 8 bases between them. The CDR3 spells CATGTDSYNEQFF. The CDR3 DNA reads TGTGCCACCGGGACGGACTCCTACAATGAGCAGTTCTTC.

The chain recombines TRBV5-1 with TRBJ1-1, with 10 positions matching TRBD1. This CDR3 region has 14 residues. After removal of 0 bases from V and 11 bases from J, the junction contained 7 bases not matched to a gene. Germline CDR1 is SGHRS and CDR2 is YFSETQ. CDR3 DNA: TGCGCCAGCAGCTTGGGGCCGGGACAGGGGTTTGCTTTCTTT. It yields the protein CASSLGPGQGFAFF.

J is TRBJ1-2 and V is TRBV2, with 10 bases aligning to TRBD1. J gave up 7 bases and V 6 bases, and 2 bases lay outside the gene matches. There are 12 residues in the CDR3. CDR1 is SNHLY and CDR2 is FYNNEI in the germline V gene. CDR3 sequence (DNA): TGTGCCAGCAGGAGACAGGGGGCTGGCTACACCTTC. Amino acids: CASRRQGAGYTF.

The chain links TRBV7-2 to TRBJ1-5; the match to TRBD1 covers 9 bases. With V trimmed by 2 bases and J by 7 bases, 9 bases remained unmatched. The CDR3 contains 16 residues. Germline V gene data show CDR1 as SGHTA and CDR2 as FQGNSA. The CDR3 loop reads CASSLRTGAGWQPQHF. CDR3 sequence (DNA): TGTGCCAGCAGCTTACGGACAGGGGCGGGTTGGCAGCCCCAGCATTTT.

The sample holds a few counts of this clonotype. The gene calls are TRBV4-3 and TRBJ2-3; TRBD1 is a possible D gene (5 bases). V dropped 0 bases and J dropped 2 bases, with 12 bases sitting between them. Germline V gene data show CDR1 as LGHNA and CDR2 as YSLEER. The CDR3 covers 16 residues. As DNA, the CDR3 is TGCGCCAGCAGCCAAGACGTGGGCAGGGCCACAGATACGCAGTATTTT. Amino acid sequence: CASSQDVGRATDTQYF.

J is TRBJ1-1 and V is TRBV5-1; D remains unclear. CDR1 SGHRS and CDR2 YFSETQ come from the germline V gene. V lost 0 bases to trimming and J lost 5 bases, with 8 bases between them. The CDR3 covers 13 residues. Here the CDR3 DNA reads TGCGCCAGCAGCTTGGCCTCCAGGACTGAAGCTTTCTTT. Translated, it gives CASSLASRTEAFF.

Written as DNA, the CDR3 is TGTGCCAGCAGCCGAAGGCTATCGGTCAATGAGCAGTTCTTC. Translated: CASSRRLSVNEQFF. The chain combines TRBV12-3 or TRBV12-4 with TRBJ2-1; D unresolved. This CDR3 has 14 amino acids. Deletions cut 6 bases from V and 6 bases from J, with 15 bases between.

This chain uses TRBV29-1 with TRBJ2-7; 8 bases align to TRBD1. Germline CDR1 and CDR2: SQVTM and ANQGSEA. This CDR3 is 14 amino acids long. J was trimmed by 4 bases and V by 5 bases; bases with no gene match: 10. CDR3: CSVKDRVSVYEQYF. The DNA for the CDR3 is TGCAGCGTTAAGGACAGGGTTTCGGTATACGAGCAGTACTTC.

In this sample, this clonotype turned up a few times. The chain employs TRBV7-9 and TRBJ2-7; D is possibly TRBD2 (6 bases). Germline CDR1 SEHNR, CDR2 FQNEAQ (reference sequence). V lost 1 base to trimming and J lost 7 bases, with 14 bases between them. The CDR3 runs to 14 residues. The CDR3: CASSLEHRGGEQYF. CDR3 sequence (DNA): TGTGCCAGCAGCTTAGAGCATAGGGGAGGAGAGCAGTACTTC.

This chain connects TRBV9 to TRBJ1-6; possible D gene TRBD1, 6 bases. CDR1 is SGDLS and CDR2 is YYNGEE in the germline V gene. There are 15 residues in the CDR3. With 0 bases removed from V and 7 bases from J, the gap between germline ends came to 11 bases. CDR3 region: CASSVAGGINSPLHF. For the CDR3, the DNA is TGTGCCAGCAGCGTAGCCGGGGGCATAAATTCACCCCTCCACTTT. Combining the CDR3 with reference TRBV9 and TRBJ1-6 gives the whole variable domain DSGVTQTPKHLITATGQRVTLRCSPRSGDLSVYWYQQSLDQGLQFLIQYYNGEERAKGNILERFSAQQFPDLHSELNLSSLELGDSALYFCASSVAGGINSPLHFGNGTRLTVT.

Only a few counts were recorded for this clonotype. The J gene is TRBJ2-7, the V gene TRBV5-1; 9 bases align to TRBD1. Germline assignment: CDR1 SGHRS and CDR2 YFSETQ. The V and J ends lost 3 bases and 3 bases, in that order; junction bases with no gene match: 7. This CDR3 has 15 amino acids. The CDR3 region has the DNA TGCGCCAGCAGCTCACAGGGGGCAGAGATCTACGAGCAGTACTTC. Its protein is CASSSQGAEIYEQYF. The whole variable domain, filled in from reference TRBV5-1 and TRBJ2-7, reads KAGVTQTPRYLIKTRGQQVTLSCSPISGHRSVSWYQQTPGQGLQFLFEYFSETQRNKGNFPGRFSGRQFSNSRSEMNVSTLELGDSALYLCASSSQGAEIYEQYFGPGTRLTVT.

The CDR3 DNA sequence: TGCAGCGTTGAAGATAGAGGTGGGCAGGGGGTTAATGAGCAGTTCTTC. Its translation is CSVEDRGGQGVNEQFF. The genes are TRBV29-1 and TRBJ2-1; 7 positions match TRBD1. Germline V gene sequence: CDR1 SQVTM, CDR2 ANQGSEA. J was trimmed by 7 bases and V by 0 bases; bases with no gene match: 12. This CDR3 has 16 residues.

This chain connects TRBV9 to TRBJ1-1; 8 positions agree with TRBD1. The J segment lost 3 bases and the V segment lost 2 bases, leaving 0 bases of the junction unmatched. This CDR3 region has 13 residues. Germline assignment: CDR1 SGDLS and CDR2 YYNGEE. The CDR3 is CASSVDRDTEAFF. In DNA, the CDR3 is TGTGCCAGCAGCGTGGACAGGGACACTGAAGCTTTCTTT.

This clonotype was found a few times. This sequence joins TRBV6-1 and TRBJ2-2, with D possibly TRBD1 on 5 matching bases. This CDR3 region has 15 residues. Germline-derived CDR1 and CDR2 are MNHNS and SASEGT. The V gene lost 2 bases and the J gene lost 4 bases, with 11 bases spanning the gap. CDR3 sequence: CASSEPGRATGELFF. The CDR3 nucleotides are TGTGCCAGCAGTGAACCGGGCAGGGCCACCGGGGAGCTGTTTTTT.

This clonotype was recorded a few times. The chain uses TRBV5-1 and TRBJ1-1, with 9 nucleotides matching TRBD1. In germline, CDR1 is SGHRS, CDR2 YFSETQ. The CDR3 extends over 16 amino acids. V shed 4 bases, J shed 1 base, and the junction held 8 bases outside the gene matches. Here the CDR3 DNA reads TGCGCCAGCAGCCCCAGGACAGGGGTAGGGAACACTGAAGCTTTCTTT. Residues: CASSPRTGVGNTEAFF.

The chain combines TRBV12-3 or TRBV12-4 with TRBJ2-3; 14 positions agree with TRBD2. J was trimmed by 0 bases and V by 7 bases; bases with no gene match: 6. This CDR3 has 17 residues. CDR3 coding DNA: TGTGCCAGCACCCGGACTAGCGGGGGGCGAAGCACAGATACGCAGTATTTT. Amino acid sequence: CASTRTSGGRSTDTQYF.

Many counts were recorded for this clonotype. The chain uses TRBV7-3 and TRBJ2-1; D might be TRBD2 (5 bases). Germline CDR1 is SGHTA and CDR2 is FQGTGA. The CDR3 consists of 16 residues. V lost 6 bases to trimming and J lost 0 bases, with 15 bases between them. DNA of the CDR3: TGTGCCAGCAGTCCAACGTCGGGAAGCTCCTACAATGAGCAGTTCTTC. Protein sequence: CASSPTSGSSYNEQFF.

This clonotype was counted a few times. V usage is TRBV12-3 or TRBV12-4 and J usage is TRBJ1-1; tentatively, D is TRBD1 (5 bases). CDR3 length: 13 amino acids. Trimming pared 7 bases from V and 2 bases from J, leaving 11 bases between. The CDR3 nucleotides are TGTGCCAGCAACCTACAGGAAAACACTGAAGCTTTCTTT. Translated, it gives CASNLQENTEAFF.

The CDR3 protein is CSVSRDRGGNEQFF. The CDR3 nucleotides read TGCAGCGTTTCCCGGGACAGGGGCGGCAATGAGCAGTTCTTC. J is TRBJ2-1 and V is TRBV29-1; 10 bases agree with TRBD1. This CDR3 has 14 residues. CDR1 is SQVTM, CDR2 ANQGSEA, per germline. V shed 5 bases and J 6 bases; nucleotides not matched to a gene: 7.

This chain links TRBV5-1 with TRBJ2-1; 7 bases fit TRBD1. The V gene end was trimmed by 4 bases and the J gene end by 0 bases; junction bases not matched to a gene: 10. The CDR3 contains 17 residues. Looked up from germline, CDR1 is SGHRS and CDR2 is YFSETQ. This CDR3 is CASSPDRGQSSYNEQFF. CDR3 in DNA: TGCGCCAGCAGCCCCGACCGGGGACAGAGCTCCTACAATGAGCAGTTCTTC.

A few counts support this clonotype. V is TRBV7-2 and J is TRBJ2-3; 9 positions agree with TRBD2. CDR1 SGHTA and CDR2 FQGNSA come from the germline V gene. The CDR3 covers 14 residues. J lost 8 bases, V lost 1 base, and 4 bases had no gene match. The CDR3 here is CASSLVRGGPTQYF. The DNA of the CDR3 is TGTGCCAGCAGCTTAGTGCGGGGGGGGCCTACGCAGTATTTT.